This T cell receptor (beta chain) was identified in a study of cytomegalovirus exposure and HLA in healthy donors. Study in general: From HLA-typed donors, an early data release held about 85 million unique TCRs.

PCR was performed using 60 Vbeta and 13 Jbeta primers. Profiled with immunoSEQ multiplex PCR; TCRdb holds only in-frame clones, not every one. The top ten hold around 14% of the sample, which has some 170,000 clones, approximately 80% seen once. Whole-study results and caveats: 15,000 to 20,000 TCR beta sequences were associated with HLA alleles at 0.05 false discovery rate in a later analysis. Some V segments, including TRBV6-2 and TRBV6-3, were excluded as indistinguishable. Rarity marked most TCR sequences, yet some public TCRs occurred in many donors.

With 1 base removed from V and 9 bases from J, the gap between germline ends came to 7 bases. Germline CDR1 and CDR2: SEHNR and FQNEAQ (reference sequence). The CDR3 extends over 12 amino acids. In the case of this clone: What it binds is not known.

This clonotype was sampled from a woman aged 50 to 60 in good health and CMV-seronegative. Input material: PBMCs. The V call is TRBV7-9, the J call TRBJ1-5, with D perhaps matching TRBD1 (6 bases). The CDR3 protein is CASSLGRGPQHF. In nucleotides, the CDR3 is TGTGCCAGCAGCTTAGGCAGGGGGCCCCAGCATTTT.